One sample yielded the 2 T cell receptor beta chains listed below, sequenced in a study of T cell repertoires in cytomegalovirus infection. TCRdb recomputed calls from the reads with MiXCR, one row per CDR3 protein. The sample consists of fewer than 550,000 distinct CDR3 sequences, approximately 15% of them appearing once. Material: CD8+ T cells from PBMCs. These receptors were obtained from a human donor in good health (CMV status not recorded). Some clones in this sample may be carry-over from other donors' samples.

Worth noting for this clonotype: A read error is possible here, since a much larger clone lies one base away. Because the CDR3 is missing its conserved closing phenylalanine or tryptophan, this is likely a read error. J is TRBJ2-7 and V is TRBV28; D may be TRBD1 (6 bases). Germline CDR1 reads MDHEN; CDR2 reads SYDVKM. This CDR3 has 15 amino acids. V was clipped by 5 bases and J by 0 bases, with 14 bases between them. The CDR3 nucleotides are TGTGCCAGCAGTCCGAAGACAGGTCCCTCCTACGAGCAGTACTTA. It specifies CASSPKTGPSYEQYL.

This clonotype was observed a few times. The chain joins TRBV7-7 to TRBJ2-1, with 9 positions matching TRBD1. The V gene end was trimmed by 5 bases and the J gene end by 7 bases; junction bases not matched to a gene: 9. The CDR3 is made up of 15 amino acids. Germline CDR1 and CDR2: SSHAT and FNYEAQ (reference sequence). In nucleotides, the CDR3 is TGTGCCAGCAGCCACCGGGGACAGGGCATAAATGAGCAGTTCTTC. This encodes CASSHRGQGINEQFF.